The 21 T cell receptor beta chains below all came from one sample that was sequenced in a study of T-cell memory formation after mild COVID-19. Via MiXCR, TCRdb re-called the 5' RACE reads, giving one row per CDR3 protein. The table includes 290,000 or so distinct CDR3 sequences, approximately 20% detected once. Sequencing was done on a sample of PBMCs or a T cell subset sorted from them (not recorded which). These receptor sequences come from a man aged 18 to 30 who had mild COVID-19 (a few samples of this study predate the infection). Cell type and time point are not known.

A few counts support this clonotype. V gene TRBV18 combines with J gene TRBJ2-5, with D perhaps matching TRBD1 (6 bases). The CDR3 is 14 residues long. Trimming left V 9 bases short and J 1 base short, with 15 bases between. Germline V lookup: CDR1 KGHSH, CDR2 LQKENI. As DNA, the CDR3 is TGTGCCAGTCTAACGGGACACCTCCAAGAGACCCAGTACTTC. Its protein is CASLTGHLQETQYF. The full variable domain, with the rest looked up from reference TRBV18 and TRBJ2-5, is NAGVMQNPRHLVRRRGQEARLRCSPMKGHSHVYWYRQLPEEGLKFMVYLQKENIIDESGMPKERFSAEFPKEGPSILRIQQVVRGDSAAYFCASLTGHLQETQYFGPGTRLLVL.

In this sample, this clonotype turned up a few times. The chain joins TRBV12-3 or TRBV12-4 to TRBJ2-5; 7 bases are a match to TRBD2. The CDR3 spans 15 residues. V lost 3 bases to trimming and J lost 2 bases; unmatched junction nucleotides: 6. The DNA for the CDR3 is TGTGCCAGCAGTTTTTGGGCTAGCGGACAAGAGACCCAGTACTTC. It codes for CASSFWASGQETQYF.

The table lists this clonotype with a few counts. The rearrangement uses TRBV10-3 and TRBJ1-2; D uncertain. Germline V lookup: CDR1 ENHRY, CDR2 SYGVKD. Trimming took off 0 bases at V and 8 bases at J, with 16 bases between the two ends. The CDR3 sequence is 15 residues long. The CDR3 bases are TGTGCCATCAGTGAGTCCGGAGGGAGCGCGGAAGGCTACACCTTC. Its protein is CAISESGGSAEGYTF.

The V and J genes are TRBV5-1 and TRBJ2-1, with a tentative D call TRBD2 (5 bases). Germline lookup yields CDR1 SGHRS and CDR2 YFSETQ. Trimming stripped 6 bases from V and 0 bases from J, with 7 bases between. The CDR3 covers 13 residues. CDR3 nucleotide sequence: TGCGCCAGCAATGCGGGCTCCTACAATGAGCAGTTCTTC. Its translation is CASNAGSYNEQFF.

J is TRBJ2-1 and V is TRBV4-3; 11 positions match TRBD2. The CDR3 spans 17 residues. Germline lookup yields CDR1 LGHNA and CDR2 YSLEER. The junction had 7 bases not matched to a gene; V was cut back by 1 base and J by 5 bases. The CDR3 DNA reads TGCGCCAGCAGCCAAGCGGCTAGCGGGGGGATAGACAATGAGCAGTTCTTC. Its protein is CASSQAASGGIDNEQFF.

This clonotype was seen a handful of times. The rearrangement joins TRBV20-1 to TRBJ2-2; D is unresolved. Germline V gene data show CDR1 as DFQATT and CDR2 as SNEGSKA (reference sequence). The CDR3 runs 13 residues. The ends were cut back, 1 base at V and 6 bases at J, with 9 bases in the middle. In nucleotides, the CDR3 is TGCAGTGCTAGAGCTGTTGAGGCCGGGGAGCTGTTTTTT. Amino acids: CSARAVEAGELFF.

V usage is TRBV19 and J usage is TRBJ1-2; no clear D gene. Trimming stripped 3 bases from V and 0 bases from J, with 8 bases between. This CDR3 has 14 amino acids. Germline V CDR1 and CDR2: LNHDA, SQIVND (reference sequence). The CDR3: CASSIARPNYGYTF. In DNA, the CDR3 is TGTGCCAGTAGTATCGCCAGGCCTAACTATGGCTACACCTTC.

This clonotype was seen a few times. The CDR3 sequence: CASSLRQGGGGAKNIQYF. DNA for the CDR3: TGCGCCAGCAGCTTGAGGCAGGGAGGGGGCGGCGCCAAAAACATTCAGTACTTC. The rearrangement uses TRBV5-1 and TRBJ2-4; D tentatively fits TRBD1 or TRBD2 (7 bases each). This CDR3 comprises 18 residues. Trimming left V 1 base short and J 1 base short, with 18 bases between. CDR1 and CDR2 (germline): SGHRS, YFSETQ.

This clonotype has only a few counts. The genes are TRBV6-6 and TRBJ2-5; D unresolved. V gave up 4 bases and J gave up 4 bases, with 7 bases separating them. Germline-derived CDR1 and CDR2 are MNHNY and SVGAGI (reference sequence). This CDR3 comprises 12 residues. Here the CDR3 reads CASSSGPETQYF. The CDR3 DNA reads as TGTGCCAGCAGTTCCGGGCCAGAGACCCAGTACTTC.

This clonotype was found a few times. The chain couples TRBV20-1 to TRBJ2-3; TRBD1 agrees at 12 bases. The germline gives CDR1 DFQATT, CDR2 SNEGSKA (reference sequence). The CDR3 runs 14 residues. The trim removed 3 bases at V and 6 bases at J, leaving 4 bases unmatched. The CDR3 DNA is TGCAGTGCTAGCGGGACAGGGGGCCCGGATACGCAGTATTTT. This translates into CSASGTGGPDTQYF.

CDR3 nucleotides: TGTGCCAGCAGCGTTACCATGACAGGCCGCACCTCCTACGAGCAGTACTTC. Protein product: CASSVTMTGRTSYEQYF. The rearrangement joins TRBV7-9 to TRBJ2-7, with D perhaps matching TRBD1 (6 bases). Trimming removed 5 bases from V and 0 bases from J, with 20 bases in between. Germline-derived CDR1 and CDR2 are SEHNR and FQNEAQ (reference sequence). CDR3 length equals 17 residues.

CDR3 amino acids: CATERGVGETQYF. CDR3 DNA sequence: TGTGCCACAGAGCGAGGGGTGGGAGAGACCCAGTACTTC. This chain joins TRBV24-1 and TRBJ2-5; D possibly uses TRBD1 or TRBD2 (5 bases each). The CDR3 is made up of 13 amino acids. Germline V gene data show CDR1 as KGHDR and CDR2 as SFDVKD. Trimming left V 10 bases short and J 4 bases short, with 15 bases between.

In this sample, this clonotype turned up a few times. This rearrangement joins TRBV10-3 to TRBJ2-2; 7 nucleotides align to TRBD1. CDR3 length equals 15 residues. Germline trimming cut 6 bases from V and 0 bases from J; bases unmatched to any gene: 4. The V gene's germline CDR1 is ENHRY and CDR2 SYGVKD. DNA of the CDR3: TGTGCCATCAGGAAAGGACAGGCGAACACCGGGGAGCTGTTTTTT. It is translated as CAIRKGQANTGELFF.

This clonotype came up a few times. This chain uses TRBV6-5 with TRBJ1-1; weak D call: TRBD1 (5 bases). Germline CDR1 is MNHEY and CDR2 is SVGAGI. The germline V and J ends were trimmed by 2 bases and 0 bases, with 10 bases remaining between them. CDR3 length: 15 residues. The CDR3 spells CASSYGPTVNTEAFF. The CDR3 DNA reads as TGTGCCAGCAGTTACGGGCCGACAGTGAACACTGAAGCTTTCTTT.

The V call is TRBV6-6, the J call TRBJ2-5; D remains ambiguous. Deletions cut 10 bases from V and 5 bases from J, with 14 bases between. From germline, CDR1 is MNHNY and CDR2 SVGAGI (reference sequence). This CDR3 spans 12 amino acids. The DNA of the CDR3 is TGTGCCACCACGGCAGGTCTCGAGACCCAGTACTTC. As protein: CATTAGLETQYF.

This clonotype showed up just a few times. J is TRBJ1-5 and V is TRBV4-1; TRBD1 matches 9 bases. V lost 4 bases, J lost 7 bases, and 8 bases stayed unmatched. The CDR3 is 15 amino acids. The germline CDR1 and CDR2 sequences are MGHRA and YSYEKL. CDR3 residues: CASSPPGQGKQPQHF. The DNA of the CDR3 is TGCGCCAGCAGCCCCCCGGGACAGGGAAAACAGCCCCAGCATTTT.

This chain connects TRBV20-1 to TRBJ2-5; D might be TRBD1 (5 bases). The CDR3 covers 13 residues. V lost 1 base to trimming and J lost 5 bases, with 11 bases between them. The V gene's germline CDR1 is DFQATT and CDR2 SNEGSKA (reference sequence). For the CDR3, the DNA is TGCAGTGCTAGAGCCTCAGGGTACGAGACCCAGTACTTC. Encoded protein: CSARASGYETQYF.

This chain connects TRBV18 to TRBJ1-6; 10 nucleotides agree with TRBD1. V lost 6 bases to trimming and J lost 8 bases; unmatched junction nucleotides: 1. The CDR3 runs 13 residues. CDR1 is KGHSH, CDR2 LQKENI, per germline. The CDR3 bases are TGTGCCAGCTCCGGACAGGGGGATTCACCCCTCCACTTT. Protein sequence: CASSGQGDSPLHF.

CDR3 nucleotide sequence: TGTGCCAGCAGTTTGGGGGCAGGGGCCTCCTACGAGCAGTACTTC. Translation: CASSLGAGASYEQYF. This chain joins TRBV27 and TRBJ2-7, with D perhaps matching TRBD1 (6 bases). Germline CDR1 reads MNHEY; CDR2 reads SMNVEV (reference sequence). With 3 bases removed from V and 0 bases from J, the gap between germline ends came to 12 bases. This CDR3 has 15 residues.

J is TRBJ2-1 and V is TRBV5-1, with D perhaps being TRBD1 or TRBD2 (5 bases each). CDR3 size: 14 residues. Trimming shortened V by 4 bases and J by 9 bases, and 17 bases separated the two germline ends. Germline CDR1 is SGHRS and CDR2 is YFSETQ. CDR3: CASSNQAGTGEQFF. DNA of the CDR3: TGCGCCAGCAGCAACCAAGCAGGGACGGGTGAGCAGTTCTTC.

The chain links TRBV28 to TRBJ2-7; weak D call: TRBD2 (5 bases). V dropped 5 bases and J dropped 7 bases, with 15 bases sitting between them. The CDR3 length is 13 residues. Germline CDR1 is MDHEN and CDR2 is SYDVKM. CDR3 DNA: TGTGCCAGCAGTCCCCTAGTCTCGGGGGAGCAGTACGTC. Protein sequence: CASSPLVSGEQYV.